The rows below give T cell receptor beta chains drawn from one sample of a study of monozygotic twins with inflammatory bowel disease. No DNA is given; TCRdb re-called the 5' RACE reads and lists each CDR3 protein once. Here the sample table reports 150,000 to 200,000 distinct CDR3 sequences. Sample: blood. These TCRs come from a human donor with ulcerative colitis or Crohn's disease, or a healthy co-twin of an affected twin (not recorded which). Both conserved end residues are part of each CDR3. Fields, in order: CDR3 protein, J gene, V gene, CDR3 length.

CASSSPGQPSELYF TRBJ2-7 TRBV28 14
CASTEGLAGRNEQFF TRBJ2-1 TRBV28 15
CASLRRPGDTEAFF TRBJ1-1 TRBV5-1 14
CASSEENEQYF TRBJ2-7 TRBV2 11
CASSYGGAGPDTQYF TRBJ2-3 TRBV6-2/TRBV6-3 15
CASSAEGNQPQHF TRBJ1-5 TRBV6-4 13
CASRLANYGYTF TRBJ1-2 TRBV12-3/TRBV12-4 12
CASSQVGFGEQFF TRBJ2-1 TRBV3-1 13
CSASTGSDTEAFF TRBJ1-1 TRBV20-1 13
CASTIGGRYTDTQYF TRBJ2-3 TRBV6-1 15
CASSLLSGTDTQYF TRBJ2-3 TRBV7-3 14
CASSPRVSDPGLYEQYF TRBJ2-7 TRBV19 17
CASSLADSSGNTIYF TRBJ1-3 TRBV5-1 15
CSARGTGLYEQYF TRBJ2-7 TRBV20-1 13
CASSKGLRGDYNEQFF TRBJ2-1 TRBV7-2 16
CASSSPRAPYYGYTF TRBJ1-2 TRBV12-3/TRBV12-4 15
CSARKSASSEAFF TRBJ1-1 TRBV20-1 13
CSVETGTDTQYF TRBJ2-3 TRBV29-1 12
CSANLPGDYGYTF TRBJ1-2 TRBV20-1 13
CASSLSTGLSSYEQYF TRBJ2-7 TRBV5-1 16
CAWFWTSGSSYEQYF TRBJ2-7 TRBV30 15
CASSPGQASYNEQFF TRBJ2-1 TRBV18 15
CSVLGQGAYNEQFF TRBJ2-1 TRBV29-1 14
CASSHPTLAGGYEQYF TRBJ2-7 TRBV6-5 16
CASSKGLNQPQHF TRBJ1-5 TRBV5-8 13
CASSPPSGRQVF TRBJ2-1 TRBV18 12
CASRTSDRIYGYTF TRBJ1-2 TRBV6-1 14
CASSVTSPGELFF TRBJ2-2 TRBV9 13
CATSSSAMGETQYF TRBJ2-5 TRBV15 14
CASSIDARGGEAFF TRBJ1-1 TRBV19 14
CATSEPGALAGELFF TRBJ2-2 TRBV24-1 15
CASSSSHEKLFF TRBJ1-4 TRBV27 12
CASSYGHSTYEQYF TRBJ2-7 TRBV6-5 14
CASSFRGATNEKLFF TRBJ1-4 TRBV5-1 15
CASSREGSLQETQYF TRBJ2-5 TRBV12-3/TRBV12-4 15
CASSFRDLVAGNTIYF TRBJ1-3 TRBV7-9 16